This T cell receptor (beta chain) stems from a study of blood T cell repertoires in COVID-19. Whole-study context: PBMCs, B-cell-depleted T cells, or T cells were the source of the cDNA or gDNA that made up the material.

This CDR3 is built from 13 residues. V was cut by 2 bases and J by 6 bases, with 11 bases left in between. Germline CDR1 reads SGHAT; CDR2 reads FQNNGV. How the authors handled the data: Counts of nucleated cells, estimated from reference gene primer amplification, were obtained. Clones were read by immunoSEQ multiplex PCR, and TCRdb kept only the in-frame ones, dropping some. Clone size and the V and J calls come from that table; the DNA yielded D and trimming. The data contain a few hundred thousand clones, around 84% of them singletons. Assignments of participants to cohorts depended upon their own reported clinical history. Recovery meant two consecutive negative NP/OP PCR tests, professional clearance, or resolved symptoms.

The TCR originated in a woman younger than 30 who had recovered from COVID-19. The specimen sequenced was PBMCs or T cells enriched from blood (not recorded which). This chain links TRBV11-2 with TRBJ2-7; no clear D gene. The CDR3 is CASSLQVDGEQYF. In nucleotides, the CDR3 is TGTGCCAGCAGCTTACAGGTGGATGGCGAGCAGTACTTC.